The subject of this entry is one TCR beta chain. This sample was included in a study of blood T cell repertoires in COVID-19. About the research overall: T cells, B-cell-depleted T cells, or PBMCs provided the cDNA or gDNA that served as material.

The trim removed 2 bases at V and 5 bases at J, leaving 1 base unmatched. This CDR3 comprises 13 residues. Germline loops: CDR1 MNHEY, CDR2 SVGAGI. As originally analysed: For nucleated cells, counts were estimated from reference gene primer amplification. The data were produced by immunoSEQ multiplex PCR, yet TCRdb's version contains in-frame clones alone and is incomplete. V, J and clone size are taken as reported in that table, and D and trimming were inferred from the DNA itself. The data contain a few hundred thousand clones, roughly 89% of them seen just once; the ten biggest clones take up 3%.

The source is a woman in her twenties or thirties with active or convalescent COVID-19. This chain connects TRBV6-5 to TRBJ1-1; TRBD1 matches at 8 bases. The material sequenced was peripheral blood. CDR3 nucleotide sequence: TGTGCCAGCAGTTACGACAGGGGAACTGAAGCTTTCTTT. Translating it yields CASSYDRGTEAFF.